Shown below are 25 T cell receptor beta chains from a single sample sequenced in a study of T-cell memory formation after mild COVID-19. MiXCR, run by TCRdb on the 5' RACE reads, gives a single entry per CDR3 protein. The data contain around 200,000 distinct CDR3 sequences, about 10% of them singletons. Sequencing used PBMCs or a T cell subset sorted from them (not recorded which). These receptors were obtained from a man aged 18 to 29 who had mild COVID-19 (a few samples of this study predate the infection). Cell type and time point are not known.

The table lists this clonotype with a few counts. The chain employs TRBV20-1 and TRBJ2-2; tentatively, D is TRBD1 (6 bases). CDR1 DFQATT and CDR2 SNEGSKA come from the germline V gene (reference sequence). Trimming stripped 6 bases from V and 2 bases from J, with 13 bases between. The CDR3 loop spans 14 amino acids. This CDR3 is CSAPQGTNTGELFF. The CDR3 region has the DNA TGCAGTGCCCCCCAGGGGACCAACACCGGGGAGCTGTTTTTT.

The sample holds a few counts of this clonotype. J is TRBJ1-2 and V is TRBV4-2; D not certain. This CDR3 has 13 residues. V dropped 0 bases and J dropped 4 bases, with 6 bases sitting between them. Germline CDR1 and CDR2: LGHNA and YNFKEQ. The CDR3 region is CASSQEGPYGYTF. The DNA for the CDR3 is TGTGCCAGCAGCCAAGAAGGCCCCTATGGCTACACCTTC.

The chain carries TRBV20-1 and TRBJ1-4, with 7 bases identical to TRBD1. Germline V gene sequence: CDR1 DFQATT, CDR2 SNEGSKA (reference sequence). V lost 2 bases and J lost 4; bases outside the gene matches: 7. The length of the CDR3 is 15 residues. The CDR3 is CSARRQGGVNEKLFF. The CDR3 nucleotides read TGCAGTGCTAGAAGACAGGGCGGTGTTAATGAAAAACTGTTTTTT.

This chain joins TRBV9 and TRBJ2-1, with 10 bases lining up with TRBD1. CDR1 and CDR2 (germline): SGDLS, YYNGEE. The CDR3 is made up of 15 amino acids. V shed 0 bases, J shed 6 bases, and the junction held 3 bases outside the gene matches. DNA for the CDR3: TGTGCCAGCAGCGTAGAGGGACAGGGGTTCAATGAGCAGTTCTTC. Translating gives CASSVEGQGFNEQFF.

In this sample, this clonotype turned up a few times. The gene calls are TRBV2 and TRBJ2-7, with D perhaps TRBD2 (5 bases). The CDR3 is 15 residues long. Trimming stripped 6 bases from V and 2 bases from J, with 17 bases between. Germline V gives CDR1 SNHLY, CDR2 FYNNEI. CDR3 protein: CASRLEEVDPYEQYV. As DNA, the CDR3 is TGTGCCAGCAGACTGGAGGAGGTCGACCCCTACGAGCAGTACGTC.

This clonotype was picked up a small number of times. This chain links TRBV7-6 with TRBJ1-3; D is unresolved. V lost 5 bases to trimming and J lost 6 bases, with 5 bases between them. This CDR3 region has 11 residues. Germline lookup yields CDR1 SGHVS and CDR2 FNYEAQ. CDR3 residues: CASSRLNTIYF. CDR3 coding DNA: TGTGCCAGCAGCAGGTTAAACACCATATATTTT.

The V gene is TRBV20-1, the J gene TRBJ2-3, with 9 bases that match TRBD2. Germline values: CDR1 DFQATT, CDR2 SNEGSKA (reference sequence). The CDR3 is made up of 17 amino acids. Germline trimming cut 1 base from V and 6 bases from J; bases unmatched to any gene: 14. Here the CDR3 DNA reads TGCAGTGCTAGAGCCCCGAGCGGGGGGTCTCGATTGGATACGCAGTATTTT. Translation gives CSARAPSGGSRLDTQYF.

The sample holds many counts of this clonotype. J is TRBJ2-5 and V is TRBV12-3 or TRBV12-4; weak D call: TRBD2 (5 bases). Trimming removed 6 bases from V and 5 bases from J, with 16 bases in between. The CDR3 spans 14 residues. This chain's CDR3 is CASSRREGRETQYF. The CDR3 nucleotides are TGTGCCAGCAGCCGGCGTGAGGGTAGGGAGACCCAGTACTTC.

CDR3 region: CASSQDGGNQPQHF. For the CDR3, the DNA is TGCGCCAGCAGCCAAGATGGGGGGAATCAGCCCCAGCATTTT. V gene TRBV4-1 combines with J gene TRBJ1-5; D may be TRBD1 (5 bases). Trimming removed 0 bases from V and 4 bases from J, with 7 bases in between. CDR3 length: 14 amino acids. Germline loops: CDR1 MGHRA, CDR2 YSYEKL.

V is TRBV10-1 and J is TRBJ2-3; a weak D match, TRBD2 (6 bases). The CDR3 has 14 amino acids. The V gene lost 8 bases and the J gene lost 0 bases, with 12 bases spanning the gap. Per germline, CDR1 WNHNN and CDR2 SYGVQD (reference sequence). The DNA of the CDR3 is TGCGCCAGCCGGGCGGGACCCAGCACAGATACGCAGTATTTT. This encodes CASRAGPSTDTQYF.

This chain links TRBV6-5 with TRBJ2-3; 7 bases map to TRBD2. This CDR3 has 16 residues. The V and J ends lost 5 bases and 6 bases, in that order; junction bases with no gene match: 14. Looked up from germline, CDR1 is MNHEY and CDR2 is SVGAGI. The CDR3 DNA reads as TGTGCCAGCAGTCTACGACCTCTAGCGGTTCCTGATACGCAGTATTTT. Encoded protein: CASSLRPLAVPDTQYF.

A few counts support this clonotype. The rearrangement uses TRBV5-1 and TRBJ2-3; D possibly corresponds to TRBD1 (7 bases). This CDR3 contains 15 residues. V was cut by 4 bases and J by 4 bases, with 16 bases left in between. The germline V gene has CDR1 SGHRS and CDR2 YFSETQ. DNA of the CDR3: TGCGCCAGCAGCCCGGGGGCAGGGGGGTCAGATACGCAGTATTTT. Protein product: CASSPGAGGSDTQYF.

This clonotype has a handful of counts. The chain combines TRBV5-5 with TRBJ1-6; D is uncertain. V lost 0 bases, J lost 6 bases, and 10 bases lay in between. The CDR3 has 15 amino acids. Germline CDR1 is SGHKS and CDR2 is YYEKEE (reference sequence). CDR3 protein: CASSLVLVTNSPLHF. DNA of the CDR3: TGTGCCAGCAGCTTGGTCTTAGTTACTAATTCACCCCTCCACTTT.

This clonotype appeared many times. The chain couples TRBV5-6 to TRBJ2-3; no clear D gene. This CDR3 has 11 residues. Germline CDR1 and CDR2: SGHDT and YYEEEE. Between the trimmed V and J ends, which lost 2 bases and 6 bases, there was a span of 4 bases. The CDR3 is CASSFYDTQYF. The DNA of the CDR3 is TGTGCCAGCAGCTTCTATGATACGCAGTATTTT.

V gene TRBV12-3 or TRBV12-4 combines with J gene TRBJ1-2, with TRBD1 matching over 12 bases. The CDR3 totals 13 residues. V was pared by 6 bases and J by 7 bases, with 3 bases of the junction left unmatched. Here the CDR3 reads CASSEGQGAGYTF. Written as DNA, the CDR3 is TGTGCCAGCAGCGAGGGACAGGGGGCTGGCTACACCTTC.

This clonotype came up a few times. The genes are TRBV6-6 and TRBJ1-5, with D possibly TRBD1 on 6 matching bases. This CDR3 is built from 17 residues. Germline V gene data show CDR1 as MNHNY and CDR2 as SVGAGI (reference sequence). The ends were cut back, 2 bases at V and 5 bases at J, with 19 bases in the middle. The CDR3 sequence is CASSYLGGGRTDQPQHF. DNA for the CDR3: TGTGCCAGCAGTTACCTCGGGGGGGGGCGGACCGATCAGCCCCAGCATTTT.

The chain employs TRBV5-1 and TRBJ1-1; the D gene is possibly TRBD1 (5 bases). Germline loops: CDR1 SGHRS, CDR2 YFSETQ. The CDR3 is 14 residues long. V was trimmed by 4 bases and J by 2 bases, leaving 12 bases between them. CDR3 bases: TGCGCCAGCAGCCTCCCTGACAGAAACACTGAAGCTTTCTTT. Translating gives CASSLPDRNTEAFF. The full variable domain, in which reference TRBV5-1 and TRBJ1-1 provide the parts outside the CDR3, is KAGVTQTPRYLIKTRGQQVTLSCSPISGHRSVSWYQQTPGQGLQFLFEYFSETQRNKGNFPGRFSGRQFSNSRSEMNVSTLELGDSALYLCASSLPDRNTEAFFGQGTRLTVV.

This clonotype was picked up a small number of times. This rearrangement joins TRBV15 to TRBJ2-7, with a possible D match to TRBD1 (5 bases). Trimming left V 5 bases short and J 1 base short, with 6 bases between. The CDR3 loop spans 12 amino acids. Germline V gene data show CDR1 as LNHNV and CDR2 as YYDKDF (reference sequence). DNA of the CDR3: TGTGCCACCAGCGCAGGGTCCTACGAGCAGTACTTC. Encoded protein: CATSAGSYEQYF.

This clonotype was observed a few times. The CDR3 region has the DNA TGTGCCTGGACCGGACAGGGAACGGTATCAAGTTCACCCCTCCACTTT. This sequence encodes CAWTGQGTVSSSPLHF. The chain carries TRBV30 and TRBJ1-6; 8 nucleotides line up with TRBD1. Germline V gene sequence: CDR1 GTSNPN, CDR2 SVGIG (reference sequence). This CDR3 has 16 amino acids. Unmatched junction bases numbered 14, after V lost 4 bases and J lost 9 bases.

This sequence joins TRBV12-3 or TRBV12-4 and TRBJ1-4; the D gene is possibly TRBD1 (5 bases). This CDR3 has 12 residues. Between the trimmed V and J ends, which lost 8 bases and 8 bases, there was a span of 12 bases. CDR3 nucleotides: TGTGCCAGCTGGGGGAATGTCGAAAAACTGTTTTTT. Amino acids: CASWGNVEKLFF.

Only a few counts were recorded for this clonotype. This chain connects TRBV7-2 to TRBJ2-1; 7 bases are a match to TRBD2. This CDR3 region has 15 residues. J lost 4 bases, V lost 7 bases, and 10 bases had no gene match. In germline, CDR1 is SGHTA, CDR2 FQGNSA. The CDR3 bases are TGTGCCAGCACCCCGGGCGGGGGTAGTTACAATGAGCAGTTCTTC. The encoded protein is CASTPGGGSYNEQFF.

This clonotype came up a few times. The chain couples TRBV24-1 to TRBJ2-2; 8 nucleotides align to TRBD2. Germline CDR1 and CDR2: KGHDR and SFDVKD. This CDR3 is built from 12 residues. J gave up 6 bases and V 8 bases, and 1 base lay outside the gene matches. CDR3 in amino acids: CATTGGPGELFF. For the CDR3, the DNA is TGTGCCACCACGGGGGGGCCCGGGGAGCTGTTTTTT.

Ten or more counts support this clonotype. The V and J genes are TRBV7-6 and TRBJ1-5; the match to TRBD1 covers 7 bases. The germline CDR1 and CDR2 sequences are SGHVS and FNYEAQ. CDR3 length equals 16 residues. Trimming at V came to 5 bases and at J to 5 bases, leaving 12 bases not matched to a gene. Here the CDR3 DNA reads TGTGCCAGCAGCCCTGGGGCGGGACAGAATTATCAGCCCCAGCATTTT. This translates into CASSPGAGQNYQPQHF.

This clonotype was seen more than once but under ten times. This rearrangement joins TRBV9 to TRBJ1-3; 7 bases match TRBD1. This CDR3 region has 15 residues. Germline V gene data show CDR1 as SGDLS and CDR2 as YYNGEE. J gave up 6 bases and V 2 bases, and 8 bases lay outside the gene matches. CDR3 nucleotide sequence: TGTGCCAGCAGCGTCTACGACAGGGTCGTAAACACCATATATTTT. It codes for CASSVYDRVVNTIYF.

The V gene is TRBV21-1, the J gene TRBJ1-2. TRBV21-1 is tagged as a pseudogene. The CDR3 extends over 15 amino acids. CDR3 sequence reads: CASSKSWGGDYGYTF. CDR3 nucleotide sequence: TGTGCCAGCAGCAAATCATGGGGAGGGGACTATGGCTACACCTTC.